This T cell receptor (beta chain) was recorded in a study of OX40 agonist ivuxolimab in advanced cancers. Only in-frame clones appear in the TCRdb table, and some are missing; sequencing was by immunoSEQ multiplex PCR. The table includes about 110,000 clones, 85% to 95% detected once. To note about this clone: Its antigen is not known.

General study points: Clones of CD4+ and CD8+ blood T cells grew by week 6 at doses of 0.1 to 3.0 mg/kg. Also showing low normalized T-cell clonal expansion were some of the nonresponders. Expanded peripheral T cells had an undetermined antigen specificity.

Blood sampling took place at baseline, cycle 4 day 1, and cycle 7 day 1. Specimen: CD4+ or CD8+ T cells sorted from blood, collected in a trial of the OX40 agonist ivuxolimab. The receptor was isolated from an adult with an advanced solid tumor such as melanoma, head and neck, liver or kidney cancer.

Here the CDR3 DNA reads TGTGCCAGCACCTCGTTAACGGTTTACGAGCAGTACTTC. Translating gives CASTSLTVYEQYF. This chain links TRBV5-6 with TRBJ2-7; D ambiguous. V lost 6 bases and J 4 bases, leaving 14 bases between the germline ends. The CDR3 has 13 amino acids. The germline V gene has CDR1 SGHDT and CDR2 YYEEEE.